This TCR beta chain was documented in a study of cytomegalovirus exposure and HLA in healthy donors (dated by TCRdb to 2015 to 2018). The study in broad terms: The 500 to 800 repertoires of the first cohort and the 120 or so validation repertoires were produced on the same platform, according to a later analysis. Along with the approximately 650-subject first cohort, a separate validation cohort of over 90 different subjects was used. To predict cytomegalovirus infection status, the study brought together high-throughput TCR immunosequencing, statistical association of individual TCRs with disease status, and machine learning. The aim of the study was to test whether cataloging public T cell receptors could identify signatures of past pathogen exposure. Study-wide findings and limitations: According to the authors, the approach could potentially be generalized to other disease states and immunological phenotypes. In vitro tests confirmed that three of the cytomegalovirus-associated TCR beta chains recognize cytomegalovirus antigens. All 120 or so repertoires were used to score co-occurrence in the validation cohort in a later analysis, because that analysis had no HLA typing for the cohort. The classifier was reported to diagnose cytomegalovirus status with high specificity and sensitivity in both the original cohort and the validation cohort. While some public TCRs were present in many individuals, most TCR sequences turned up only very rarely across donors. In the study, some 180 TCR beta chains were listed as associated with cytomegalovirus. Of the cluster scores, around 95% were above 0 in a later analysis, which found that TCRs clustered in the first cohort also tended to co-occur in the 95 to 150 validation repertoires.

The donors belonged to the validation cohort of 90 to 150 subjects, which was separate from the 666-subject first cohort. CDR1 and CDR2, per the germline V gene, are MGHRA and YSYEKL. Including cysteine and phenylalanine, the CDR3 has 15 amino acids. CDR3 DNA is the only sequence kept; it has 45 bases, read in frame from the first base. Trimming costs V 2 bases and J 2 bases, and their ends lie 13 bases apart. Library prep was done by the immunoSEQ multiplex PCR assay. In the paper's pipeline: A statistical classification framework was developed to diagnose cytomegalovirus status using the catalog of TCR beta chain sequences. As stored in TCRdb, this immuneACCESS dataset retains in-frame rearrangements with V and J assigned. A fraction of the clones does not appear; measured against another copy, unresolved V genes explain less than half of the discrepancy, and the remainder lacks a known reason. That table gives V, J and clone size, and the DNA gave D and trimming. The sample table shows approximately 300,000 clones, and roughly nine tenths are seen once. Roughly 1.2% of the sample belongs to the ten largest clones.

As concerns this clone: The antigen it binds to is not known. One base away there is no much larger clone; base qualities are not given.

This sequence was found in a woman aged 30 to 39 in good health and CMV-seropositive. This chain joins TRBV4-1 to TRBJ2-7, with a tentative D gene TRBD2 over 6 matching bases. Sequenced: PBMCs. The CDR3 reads CASSQLTRNAYEQYF. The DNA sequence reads TGCGCCAGCAGCCAATTGACTAGAAACGCCTACGAGCAGTACTTC.